Below, one T cell receptor beta chain is given with its context. The data were obtained in a study of cytomegalovirus exposure and HLA in healthy donors. PCR was performed using 60 Vbeta and 13 Jbeta primers. The protocol was immunoSEQ multiplex PCR, while the TCRdb copy is restricted to in-frame clones and leaves out a portion. The data show 180,000 or so clones, about four fifths seen once. The TCR originated in a woman between 18 and 29 years old in good health and CMV-seropositive. The material sequenced was PBMCs.

CDR3 sequence (DNA): TGTGCCAGCAGTCCGCCAGGACAGGGGTATTCACCCCTCCACTTT. Protein sequence: CASSPPGQGYSPLHF. J is TRBJ1-6 and V is TRBV28; 9 bases are shared with TRBD1. Trimming cost V 5 bases and J 8 bases; bases outside gene matches: 7. The CDR3 totals 15 residues. CDR1 is MDHEN and CDR2 is SYDVKM in the germline V gene.